These 17 T cell receptor beta chains were sequenced from one sample in a study of OX40 agonist ivuxolimab in advanced cancers. The protocol was immunoSEQ multiplex PCR, while the TCRdb copy is restricted to in-frame clones and leaves out a portion. This table holds approximately 19,000 clones, approximately 85% found once. The sequencing here drew on CD4+ or CD8+ T cells sorted from blood, taken in a trial of the OX40 agonist ivuxolimab. The source is an adult with an advanced solid tumor such as melanoma, head and neck, liver or kidney cancer.

This chain links TRBV5-4 with TRBJ2-7; D unclear. The CDR3 consists of 13 residues. The germline V gene has CDR1 SGHNT and CDR2 YYREEE (reference sequence). Trimming left V 0 bases short and J 1 base short, with 5 bases between. For the CDR3, the DNA is TGTGCCAGCAGCTTGGACCGGTCCTACGAGCAGTACTTC. Residues: CASSLDRSYEQYF.

This clone occurred once. This CDR3 is also generated by other DNA sequences in the sample. This sequence joins TRBV19 and TRBJ2-7; D is possibly TRBD1 (6 bases). Looked up from germline, CDR1 is LNHDA and CDR2 is SQIVND (reference sequence). The CDR3 is 12 amino acids. V lost 5 bases and J 2 bases, leaving 7 bases between the germline ends. This CDR3 is CASSSGAYEQYF. CDR3 DNA: TGTGCCAGTAGTTCAGGGGCCTACGAGCAGTACTTC. The variable domain in full, completed from reference TRBV19 and TRBJ2-7, reads DGGITQSPKYLFRKEGQNVTLSCEQNLNHDAMYWYRQDPGQGLRLIYYSQIVNDFQKGDIAEGYSVSREKKESFPLTVTSAQKNPTAFYLCASSSGAYEQYFGPGTRLTVT.

The rearrangement uses TRBV7-6 and TRBJ1-1, with D possibly matching TRBD1 (6 bases). Trimming stripped 1 base from V and 2 bases from J, with 11 bases between. This CDR3 has 15 residues. Germline V lookup: CDR1 SGHVS, CDR2 FNYEAQ. CDR3 loop: CASSLGGAGNTEAFF. Here the CDR3 DNA reads TGTGCCAGCAGCTTAGGGGGGGCAGGCAACACTGAAGCTTTCTTT. The whole variable domain, filled in from reference TRBV7-6 and TRBJ1-1, reads GAGVSQSPRYKVTKRGQDVALRCDPISGHVSLYWYRQALGQGPEFLTYFNYEAQQDKSGLPNDRFSAERPEGSISTLTIQRTEQRDSAMYRCASSLGGAGNTEAFFGQGTRLTVV.

The V and J genes are TRBV9 and TRBJ2-3, with D unclear. The CDR3 spans 16 residues. Germline CDR1 SGDLS, CDR2 YYNGEE. Trimming took 3 bases from V and 0 from J, leaving 14 bases between them. The CDR3 DNA follows: TGTGCCAGCAGCGGGTCCGATTACTTAAGCACAGATACGCAGTATTTT. Residues: CASSGSDYLSTDTQYF.

The chain carries TRBV19 and TRBJ1-6; D perhaps matches TRBD1 (5 bases). The CDR3 length is 12 residues. Trimming took 5 bases from V and 11 from J, leaving 10 bases between them. Germline assignment: CDR1 LNHDA and CDR2 SQIVND (reference sequence). CDR3 in amino acids: CASSVGAAPLHF. The CDR3 region has the DNA TGTGCCAGTAGTGTAGGGGCTGCACCCCTCCACTTT.

The chain is built from TRBV5-6 and TRBJ2-1; no clear D. V was cut by 4 bases and J by 10 bases, with 9 bases left in between. This CDR3 region has 11 residues. Germline V lookup: CDR1 SGHDT, CDR2 YYEEEE. CDR3 loop: CASSTGQEQFF. The CDR3 DNA reads TGTGCCAGCAGCACCGGGCAGGAGCAGTTCTTC.

This chain joins TRBV5-1 and TRBJ1-4; 9 positions match TRBD1. The CDR3 covers 14 residues. The V gene end was trimmed by 3 bases and the J gene end by 5 bases; junction bases not matched to a gene: 2. The germline CDR1 and CDR2 sequences are SGHRS and YFSETQ. CDR3 amino acids: CASSSGTGNEKLFF. The CDR3 nucleotides read TGCGCCAGCAGCTCCGGGACAGGGAATGAAAAACTGTTTTTT.

The chain uses TRBV5-7 and TRBJ1-5; D might be TRBD1 (5 bases). TRBV5-7 is identified as an open reading frame with a role that is uncertain. Trimming took off 1 base at V and 5 bases at J, with 10 bases between the two ends. The CDR3 has 14 residues. CDR3 in DNA: TGTGCCAGCAGCTTGACAGGTTGGGATCAGCCCCAGCATTTT. Translation: CASSLTGWDQPQHF.

This rearrangement joins TRBV10-2 to TRBJ2-2; 16 bases are shared with TRBD2. Germline V gene lookup returns CDR1 WSHSY and CDR2 SAAADI. The CDR3 spans 17 residues. The ends lost 6 bases at V and 5 bases at J; junction bases unmatched: 6. The CDR3 spells CASRGGTSGRDTGELFF. The CDR3 DNA sequence: TGCGCCAGCAGGGGGGGGACTAGCGGGAGGGATACCGGGGAGCTGTTTTTT.

This chain uses TRBV6-4 with TRBJ2-1; 8 nucleotides line up with TRBD1. Germline CDR1 MRHNA, CDR2 SNTAGT. V lost 3 bases, J lost 0 bases, and 7 bases stayed unmatched. CDR3 length: 17 amino acids. CDR3 in DNA: TGTGCCAGCAGTGAGGACAGGGTTGGGGGCTCCTACAATGAGCAGTTCTTC. Encoded protein: CASSEDRVGGSYNEQFF.

The chain uses TRBV4-1 and TRBJ1-6; D gene unclear. The length of the CDR3 is 15 residues. Germline V gene sequence: CDR1 MGHRA, CDR2 YSYEKL. Trimming took off 0 bases at V and 8 bases at J, with 11 bases between the two ends. The CDR3 loop reads CASSQDPGVYSPLHF. The CDR3 DNA is TGCGCCAGCAGCCAAGATCCGGGTGTTTATTCACCCCTCCACTTT.

This chain joins TRBV7-9 and TRBJ2-1, with 9 bases fitting TRBD2. There are 14 residues in the CDR3. CDR1 and CDR2 from the germline V gene are SEHNR and FQNEAQ (reference sequence). With 2 bases clipped from V and 7 bases from J, the junction kept 3 bases outside the gene matches. The CDR3 loop reads CASSLNLAGNEQFF. The CDR3 DNA reads TGTGCCAGCAGCTTAAACCTAGCGGGAAATGAGCAGTTCTTC.

The chain has TRBV11-2 and TRBJ1-1, with 9 bases aligning to TRBD1. This CDR3 has 15 amino acids. Trimming removed 6 bases from V and 6 bases from J; junction bases left unmatched: 11. The V gene's germline CDR1 is SGHAT and CDR2 FQNNGV. The CDR3 region is CASSLYRDRVSEAFF. DNA of the CDR3: TGTGCCAGCAGTCTGTACCGGGACAGGGTCTCTGAAGCTTTCTTT. Looking up the rest from reference TRBV11-2 and TRBJ1-1 gives the full variable domain: EAGVAQSPRYKIIEKRQSVAFWCNPISGHATLYWYQQILGQGPKLLIQFQNNGVVDDSQLPKDRFSAERLKGVDSTLKIQPAKLEDSAVYLCASSLYRDRVSEAFFGQGTRLTVV.

This clone was found once. The chain uses TRBV5-1 and TRBJ1-1; TRBD1 might be the D (5 bases). V was pared by 5 bases and J by 1 base, with 9 bases between. From germline, CDR1 is SGHRS and CDR2 YFSETQ. The CDR3 contains 13 residues. The CDR3 DNA reads TGCGCCAGCAGTCTCACAGGGAACACTGAAGCTTTCTTT. Translation: CASSLTGNTEAFF.

The J gene is TRBJ2-5, the V gene TRBV7-9; D possibly corresponds to TRBD1 (6 bases). Germline assignment: CDR1 SEHNR and CDR2 FQNEAQ (reference sequence). V dropped 0 bases and J dropped 2 bases, with 13 bases sitting between them. CDR3 length: 16 amino acids. The CDR3 bases are TGTGCCAGCAGCTTAGCTTGGACAGACCTTCAAGAGACCCAGTACTTC. Translation: CASSLAWTDLQETQYF.

The chain is built from TRBV6-5 and TRBJ1-1; D gene uncertain. The length of the CDR3 is 15 residues. Trimming took off 0 bases at V and 0 bases at J, with 8 bases between the two ends. The germline V gene has CDR1 MNHEY and CDR2 SVGAGI. The DNA for the CDR3 is TGTGCCAGCAGTTACTCTGGCAGCTTGAACACTGAAGCTTTCTTT. This translates into CASSYSGSLNTEAFF.

V and J are TRBV27 and TRBJ1-3; TRBD1 is a possible D gene (6 bases). V lost 0 bases to trimming and J lost 2 bases, with 14 bases between them. The CDR3 is made up of 17 amino acids. The germline V gene has CDR1 MNHEY and CDR2 SMNVEV (reference sequence). The CDR3 here is CASSLSGLGGAGNTIYF. CDR3 DNA: TGTGCCAGCAGTTTATCGGGGTTGGGGGGCGCTGGAAACACCATATATTTT.